The TCR beta chain under discussion was sequenced for a study of cytomegalovirus exposure and HLA in healthy donors. A multiplex PCR was run with 60 Vbeta primers and 13 Jbeta primers. TCRdb's copy holds only in-frame clones and misses some; the assay was immunoSEQ multiplex PCR. The sample carries 100,000 to 150,000 clones, roughly 72% recorded once. With regard to this clone: Its specificity is unknown.

The CDR3 is 15 amino acids. From germline, CDR1 is SGDLS and CDR2 YYNGEE. With V trimmed by 3 bases and J by 4 bases, 4 bases remained unmatched. Findings and caveats of the study: In vitro work confirmed that a few CMV-associated chains recognize CMV antigens.

Input material: PBMCs. This receptor was obtained from a male donor in good health and CMV-seronegative. This chain joins TRBV9 and TRBJ2-1; 10 positions agree with TRBD2. CDR3 sequence reads: CASSGSGRGYNEQFF. The CDR3 region has the DNA TGTGCCAGCAGCGGAAGCGGGAGGGGGTACAATGAGCAGTTCTTC. Complete variable domain (other parts from reference TRBV9 and TRBJ2-1): DSGVTQTPKHLITATGQRVTLRCSPRSGDLSVYWYQQSLDQGLQFLIQYYNGEERAKGNILERFSAQQFPDLHSELNLSSLELGDSALYFCASSGSGRGYNEQFFGPGTRLTVL.